This T cell receptor beta chain was captured by sequencing in a study of Ad26.COV2.S vaccination and SARS-CoV-2 variants. This CDR3 has 16 residues. Germline V lookup: CDR1 MNHNS, CDR2 SASEGT. V was shortened by 1 base and J by 3 bases, with 16 bases between the two germline ends. TCRdb's table, derived via immunoSEQ multiplex PCR, lists solely in-frame clones and lacks some. The sample includes roughly 320,000 clones, 80% to 90% of them seen just once. Treatment noted: around 19 received Ad26.COV2.S at low or high dose, single or two shots; roughly 5 received placebo; per-sample allocation not given. Day 63 after the first vaccine or placebo injection was the time point for sampling.

This sequence originates from a person between 18 and 60 years old who received the Ad26.COV2.S COVID-19 vaccine or a placebo. The material was peripheral blood, obtained in a trial of Ad26.COV2.S vaccine versus placebo. This sequence joins TRBV6-1 and TRBJ2-7; unclear D gene. The DNA of the CDR3 is TGTGCCAGCAGTGAAGAAGCTATTGGGTACTACTACGAGCAGTACTTC. As protein: CASSEEAIGYYYEQYF.